This T cell receptor beta chain is from a study of shared clonotypes between healthy human individuals. The germline V gene has CDR1 SGHRS and CDR2 YFSETQ. V was shortened by 3 bases and J by 0 bases, with 12 bases between the two germline ends. This CDR3 region has 16 residues. Unsorted samples used tens of millions of PBMCs for genomic DNA. This was a deep-level run. The protocol was immunoSEQ multiplex PCR, while the TCRdb copy is restricted to in-frame clones and leaves out a portion. The sample gives approximately 500,000 clones, 60% to 85% of which show up once; around 13% is in the top ten. The V call is TRBV5-1, the J call TRBJ2-2, with D maybe TRBD1 (5 bases). The source material was PBMCs. The receptor was isolated from a woman aged 35 to 49 in good health. Some clones in this sample may be carry-over from other donors' samples. The CDR3 loop reads CASSSDILSNTGELFF. The CDR3 nucleotides read TGCGCCAGCAGCTCGGACATCCTATCGAACACCGGGGAGCTGTTTTTT.